What follows are 30 T cell receptor beta chains derived from one specimen sequenced in a study of response to subunit inactivated influenza vaccine. TCRdb reprocessed the RT-PCR reads via MiXCR and lists one record per CDR3 protein. The sample consists of fewer than 250,000 distinct CDR3 sequences, around an eighth of them appearing once. Sequencing was performed on CD8+ T cells sorted from PBMCs, taken about 5 days after vaccination. All receptors come from a man aged 50-60 years who received an inactivated influenza vaccine.

This chain uses TRBV7-3 with TRBJ2-2; a possible D gene is TRBD1 (6 bases). Germline-derived CDR1 and CDR2 are SGHTA and FQGTGA. The CDR3 is 15 amino acids. V lost 4 bases and J lost 4, with 13 bases in between. The chain's CDR3 is CASSSIGQSTGELFF. For the CDR3, the DNA is TGTGCCAGCAGCTCCATAGGACAGTCCACCGGGGAGCTGTTTTTT.

The table lists this clonotype with a few counts. CDR3 sequence: CATSDPMGSGANVLTF. The CDR3 DNA follows: TGTGCCACCAGTGATCCGATGGGATCTGGGGCCAACGTCCTGACTTTC. The chain couples TRBV24-1 to TRBJ2-6; no firm D call. The CDR3 is 16 residues long. Germline CDR1 is KGHDR and CDR2 is SFDVKD. V dropped 3 bases and J dropped 1 base, with 9 bases sitting between them.

There are many counts of this clonotype. The CDR3 nucleotides are TGCAGCGTTGCGGGGTCTTCAACCGCCTACGAGCAGTACTTC. Amino acids: CSVAGSSTAYEQYF. V gene TRBV29-1 combines with J gene TRBJ2-7; perhaps TRBD2 as D (5 bases). This CDR3 spans 14 amino acids. The germline gives CDR1 SQVTM, CDR2 ANQGSEA. The V end was cut by 4 bases, the J end by 2 bases, with 15 bases between.

The sample holds a few counts of this clonotype. V gene TRBV6-5 combines with J gene TRBJ2-1; TRBD1 matches at 7 bases. The CDR3 spans 14 residues. The germline V gene encodes CDR1 MNHEY and CDR2 SVGAGI. V trimming: 4 bases; J trimming: 7 bases; junction bases outside the gene matches: 7. The CDR3 DNA reads TGTGCCAGCAGTTGGACCAAGACAGGGAATGAGCAGTTCTTC. Encoded protein: CASSWTKTGNEQFF.

There are many counts of this clonotype. The V gene is TRBV25-1, the J gene TRBJ2-5; D gene unclear. The CDR3 sequence is 15 residues long. Trimming pared 6 bases from V and 0 bases from J, leaving 14 bases between. In germline, CDR1 is MGHDK, CDR2 SYGVNS. Here the CDR3 DNA reads TGTGCCAGCAGCACCTCGTTGACGGACCAAGAGACCCAGTACTTC. Amino acid sequence: CASSTSLTDQETQYF. Complete variable domain (other parts from reference TRBV25-1 and TRBJ2-5): EADIYQTPRYLVIGTGKKITLECSQTMGHDKMYWYQQDPGMELHLIHYSYGVNSTEKGDLSSESTVSRIRTEHFPLTLESARPSHTSQYLCASSTSLTDQETQYFGPGTRLLVL.

The V and J genes are TRBV12-3 or TRBV12-4 and TRBJ1-2, with TRBD1 as a possible D gene (6 bases). This CDR3 is 11 amino acids long. V lost 7 bases and J lost 7, with 10 bases in between. DNA of the CDR3: TGTGCCAGCAAAGAGGGGGGTGGCTACACCTTC. Protein sequence: CASKEGGGYTF.

This clonotype has just a few counts. The genes are TRBV29-1 and TRBJ2-5; 14 bases line up with TRBD2. The CDR3 consists of 17 residues. Unmatched junction bases numbered 6, after V lost 2 bases and J lost 1 base. Per germline, CDR1 SQVTM and CDR2 ANQGSEA. Here the CDR3 reads CSVELGLAGGPQETQYF. The CDR3 DNA sequence: TGCAGCGTTGAACTCGGACTAGCGGGAGGCCCCCAAGAGACCCAGTACTTC.

This clonotype was observed a handful of times. This chain links TRBV12-3 or TRBV12-4 with TRBJ2-2; D is possibly TRBD2 (5 bases). V lost 5 bases and J lost 0, with 13 bases in between. This CDR3 spans 16 amino acids. The chain's CDR3 is CASSPSPGANTGELFF. CDR3 DNA sequence: TGTGCCAGCAGTCCTTCCCCCGGGGCGAACACCGGGGAGCTGTTTTTT.

This clonotype was observed a handful of times. The J gene is TRBJ2-7, the V gene TRBV20-1; TRBD1 matches 11 bases. With 6 bases clipped from V and 2 bases from J, the junction kept 6 bases outside the gene matches. CDR3 length: 14 amino acids. Germline V gene data show CDR1 as DFQATT and CDR2 as SNEGSKA (reference sequence). The CDR3 loop reads CSASTGQGAYEQYF. Written as DNA, the CDR3 is TGCAGTGCCAGCACGGGACAGGGGGCCTACGAGCAGTACTTC.

The chain is built from TRBV20-1 and TRBJ1-2; no clear D gene. This CDR3 spans 12 amino acids. V gave up 5 bases and J gave up 3 bases, with 10 bases separating them. From germline, CDR1 is DFQATT and CDR2 SNEGSKA (reference sequence). DNA for the CDR3: TGCAGTGCTGATACCGGGGACTATGGCTACACCTTC. This sequence encodes CSADTGDYGYTF.

Concerning this clonotype itself: One base away lies a much larger clone, so this may be a sequencing read error. This chain joins TRBV10-3 and TRBJ2-3; the match to TRBD2 covers 7 bases. The CDR3 extends over 16 amino acids. Germline CDR1 reads ENHRY; CDR2 reads SYGVKD. The trim removed 3 bases at V and 2 bases at J, leaving 8 bases unmatched. The CDR3: CAISDPLAADTDTQYF. Written as DNA, the CDR3 is TGTGCCATCAGTGACCCCCTAGCGGCGGACACAGATACGCAGTATTTT.

This clonotype was detected a few times. A read error is possible here, since a much larger clone lies one base away. This chain links TRBV5-1 with TRBJ2-7; D unclear. Trimming cost V 5 bases and J 0 bases, with 15 bases left between them. The CDR3 spans 15 residues. Germline V lookup: CDR1 SGHRS, CDR2 YFSETQ. The CDR3 sequence: CASSEIFPNSYEQYF. DNA of the CDR3: TGCGCCAGCAGTGAGATCTTCCCCAACTCCTACGAGCAGTACTTC.

The chain has TRBV28 and TRBJ1-5, with D possibly matching TRBD1 (6 bases). Germline-derived CDR1 and CDR2 are MDHEN and SYDVKM. CDR3 size: 14 residues. Trimming took 8 bases from V and 4 from J, leaving 15 bases between them. The CDR3 DNA reads as TGTGCCAGCCGTCACAGGGTCCTAAATCAGCCCCAGCATTTT. This sequence encodes CASRHRVLNQPQHF.

This clonotype was observed a handful of times. The CDR3: CASSPGGTSGEMNNEQFF. The CDR3 DNA follows: TGTGCCAGCAGCCCAGGGGGGACTAGCGGGGAAATGAACAATGAGCAGTTCTTC. The chain couples TRBV11-2 to TRBJ2-1; 13 bases agree with TRBD2. Germline V gene sequence: CDR1 SGHAT, CDR2 FQNNGV. The CDR3 has 18 amino acids. The V and J ends lost 5 bases and 5 bases, in that order; junction bases with no gene match: 12.

The chain is built from TRBV4-3 and TRBJ2-6; possibly TRBD1 for D (6 bases). There are 16 residues in the CDR3. The germline gives CDR1 LGHNA, CDR2 YSLEER. V was clipped by 6 bases and J by 0 bases, with 12 bases between them. As DNA, the CDR3 is TGCGCCAGCAGTCGAGGACAGTTCTCTGGGGCCAACGTCCTGACTTTC. Encoded protein: CASSRGQFSGANVLTF.

This chain links TRBV11-2 with TRBJ2-5, with TRBD2 matching over 7 bases. The J segment lost 5 bases and the V segment lost 2 bases, leaving 5 bases of the junction unmatched. Germline loops: CDR1 SGHAT, CDR2 FQNNGV. The CDR3 loop spans 14 amino acids. The CDR3 loop reads CASSLSGRGETQYF. CDR3 nucleotide sequence: TGTGCCAGCAGCTTAAGTGGGCGGGGGGAGACCCAGTACTTC.

This chain joins TRBV7-6 and TRBJ2-6, with a tentative D call TRBD2 (6 bases). Germline loops: CDR1 SGHVS, CDR2 FNYEAQ. This CDR3 has 16 amino acids. The V end lost 1 base, the J end lost 2 bases, and 9 bases lay between the germline ends. CDR3 coding DNA: TGTGCCAGCAGCTTAGTTGGGGAGGCTGGGGCCAACGTCCTGACTTTC. It specifies CASSLVGEAGANVLTF.

The chain recombines TRBV12-3 or TRBV12-4 with TRBJ2-7; the D is unclear. Trimming stripped 6 bases from V and 3 bases from J, with 9 bases between. This CDR3 has 12 residues. Here the CDR3 reads CASSINSYEQYF. The CDR3 DNA reads as TGTGCCAGCAGCATTAACAGCTACGAGCAGTACTTC.

In this sample, this clonotype turned up a few times. The chain combines TRBV9 with TRBJ2-7; the D call may be TRBD1 or TRBD2 (6 bases each). Germline CDR1 and CDR2: SGDLS and YYNGEE. The V end lost 0 bases, the J end lost 5 bases, and 12 bases lay between the germline ends. This CDR3 is 14 amino acids long. CDR3 nucleotides: TGTGCCAGCAGCGTAGGTGACGGGGGCCACGAGCAGTACTTC. Amino acid sequence: CASSVGDGGHEQYF.

This chain connects TRBV11-2 to TRBJ1-1; D is ambiguous. This CDR3 has 14 residues. V dropped 1 base and J dropped 1 base, with 7 bases sitting between them. CDR1 is SGHAT and CDR2 is FQNNGV in the germline V gene. CDR3 amino acids: CASSLARRNTEAFF. CDR3 in DNA: TGTGCCAGCAGCTTAGCTAGGAGGAACACTGAAGCTTTCTTT.

This clonotype has a handful of counts. The CDR3 does not end in the conserved phenylalanine or tryptophan, so this is likely a read error. The limits of the CDR3 on the DNA are not certain, so only TCRdb's listed CDR3 is given. The chain is built from TRBV5-8 and TRBJ2-7; TRBD2 was called by the table and not checked on the DNA. CDR1 is SGHTS and CDR2 is YDEGEE in the germline V gene. The CDR3 has 15 amino acids, counting both end residues. CDR3 region: CASSGNLLGLAGGPL.

The chain couples TRBV20-1 to TRBJ2-3, with TRBD2 matching 12 bases. Unmatched junction bases numbered 11, after V lost 2 bases and J lost 5 bases. CDR1 and CDR2 (germline): DFQATT, SNEGSKA (reference sequence). CDR3 length: 17 residues. The CDR3 sequence is CSARSSGRAIFEDTQYF. The CDR3 DNA follows: TGCAGTGCTAGATCTAGCGGGAGGGCCATTTTTGAAGATACGCAGTATTTT.

This clonotype has only a few counts. The chain carries TRBV10-2 and TRBJ2-1; D is undetermined. The V gene's germline CDR1 is WSHSY and CDR2 SAAADI. Trimming took 6 bases from V and 6 from J, leaving 9 bases between them. There are 12 residues in the CDR3. The CDR3: CASSPFPNEQFF. As DNA, the CDR3 is TGCGCCAGCAGCCCCTTCCCCAATGAGCAGTTCTTC.

This clonotype was detected a few times. The rearrangement uses TRBV29-1 and TRBJ1-4; tentatively, D is TRBD1 (5 bases). There are 15 residues in the CDR3. The germline V gene has CDR1 SQVTM and CDR2 ANQGSEA. V lost 7 bases to trimming and J lost 2 bases, with 17 bases between them. The CDR3 DNA reads TGCAGCGCCGGGGCACTCAAAATCACTAATGAAAAACTGTTTTTT. The encoded protein is CSAGALKITNEKLFF.

Ten or more counts support this clonotype. This rearrangement joins TRBV5-1 to TRBJ2-1, with 7 bases aligning to TRBD2. Germline V lookup: CDR1 SGHRS, CDR2 YFSETQ. The CDR3 sequence is 16 residues long. With 0 bases clipped from V and 7 bases from J, the junction kept 10 bases outside the gene matches. The DNA for the CDR3 is TGCGCCAGCAGCTTGGTCGGACTAGGGGCGGAAAATGAGCAGTTCTTC. Translated: CASSLVGLGAENEQFF.

The genes are TRBV6-4 and TRBJ2-1; D uncertain. The CDR3 sequence is 11 residues long. Trimming removed 2 bases from V and 8 bases from J, with 4 bases in between. Germline V gene data show CDR1 as MRHNA and CDR2 as SNTAGT. CDR3 region: CASSDAHEQFF. Written as DNA, the CDR3 is TGTGCCAGCAGTGACGCTCATGAGCAGTTCTTC.

The sample holds a few counts of this clonotype. CDR3 DNA: TGTGCCACCAGCAGAGGACGGGAAACTCCCGGGGAGCTGTTTTTT. It specifies CATSRGRETPGELFF. The chain is built from TRBV15 and TRBJ2-2, with D possibly TRBD2 on 5 matching bases. The germline V gene has CDR1 LNHNV and CDR2 YYDKDF (reference sequence). The CDR3 length is 15 residues. V was clipped by 1 base and J by 6 bases, with 12 bases between them.

CDR3: CASSPVVYTGTHLASDYGYTF. DNA of the CDR3: TGTGCCAGCAGCCCCGTTGTTTATACTGGGACACATCTTGCTTCGGACTATGGCTACACCTTC. V usage is TRBV4-2 and J usage is TRBJ1-2, with D perhaps matching TRBD1 (6 bases). Between the trimmed V and J ends, which lost 4 bases and 3 bases, there was a span of 33 bases. The length of the CDR3 is 21 residues. From germline, CDR1 is LGHNA and CDR2 YNFKEQ.

The chain couples TRBV6-5 to TRBJ2-1; TRBD1 agrees at 9 bases. The CDR3 has 19 residues. Trimming took 3 bases from V and 7 from J; bases not matched to a gene: 19. CDR1 and CDR2 (germline): MNHEY, SVGAGI. The CDR3, as DNA: TGTGCCAGCAGTTATTCCGCCGAAGCCGGGACAGGGCTTATGAATGAGCAGTTCTTC. Its protein is CASSYSAEAGTGLMNEQFF.

This clonotype has ten or more counts. The chain has TRBV11-2 and TRBJ2-1, with D possibly being TRBD2 (5 bases). CDR1 and CDR2 from the germline V gene are SGHAT and FQNNGV. Deletions cut 1 base from V and 5 bases from J, with 12 bases between. The CDR3 length is 15 residues. CDR3 coding DNA: TGTGCCAGCAGCTTAGGCCCGGCGACTAACAATGAGCAGTTCTTC. Amino acid sequence: CASSLGPATNNEQFF.